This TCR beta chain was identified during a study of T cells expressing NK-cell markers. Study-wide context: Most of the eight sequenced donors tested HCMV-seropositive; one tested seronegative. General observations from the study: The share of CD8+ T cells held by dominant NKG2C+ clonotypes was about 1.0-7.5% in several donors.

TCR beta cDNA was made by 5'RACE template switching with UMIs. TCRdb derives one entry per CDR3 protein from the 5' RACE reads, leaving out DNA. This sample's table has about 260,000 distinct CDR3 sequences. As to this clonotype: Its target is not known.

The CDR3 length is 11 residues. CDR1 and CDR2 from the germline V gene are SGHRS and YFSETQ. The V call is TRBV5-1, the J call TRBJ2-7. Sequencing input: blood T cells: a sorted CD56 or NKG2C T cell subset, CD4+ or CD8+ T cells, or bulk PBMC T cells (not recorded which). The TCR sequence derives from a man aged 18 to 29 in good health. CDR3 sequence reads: CASSASYEQYF.